This TCR beta chain derives from a study of identifying expanded T cells in peripheral blood. Study observations and caveats: Variance in clone template counts between approximately two-week samples significantly increased with total template count across all healthy donors.

As for this clone: Antigen specificity is unknown.

Germline loops: CDR1 MNHEY, CDR2 SVGAGI. The CDR3 sequence is 13 residues long. Between the trimmed V and J ends, which lost 7 bases and 14 bases, there was a span of 22 bases. Sequenced by immunoSEQ multiplex PCR; TCRdb stores in-frame clones only, minus some. The sample gives about 52,000 clones, roughly 80% of which show up once; around 15% is in the top ten. The receptor was derived from a person aged 18 to 70 in good health. Sequenced input: blood. The chain uses TRBV6-5 and TRBJ2-3; D might be TRBD2 (6 bases). The CDR3: CASIGGGSSRRYF. The CDR3 DNA reads as TGTGCCAGCATAGGAGGAGGGTCGAGTCGTCGGTATTTT.